This TCR beta chain was identified during a study of sequential checkpoint blockade in melanoma. As to treatment: randomized to nivolumab then ipilimumab (arm A) or the reverse (arm B). The CDR3 spans 14 residues. Germline values: CDR1 SEHNR, CDR2 FQNEAQ (reference sequence). Unmatched junction bases numbered 7, after V lost 5 bases and J lost 5 bases. The assay was immunoSEQ multiplex PCR, and TCRdb's table has in-frame clones only and misses some. The sample has 15,000 to 20,000 clones, roughly 72% seen once; the top ten hold over 20%. The TCR comes from a human donor with melanoma. The sample in question was CD8+ T cells sorted from blood (inferred from file names), obtained from a patient given nivolumab and ipilimumab in sequence. The chain links TRBV7-9 to TRBJ1-1; 8 nucleotides line up with TRBD1. CDR3 loop: CASSGRTGRTEAFF. The CDR3 coding sequence is TGTGCCAGCAGCGGCCGGACAGGGCGGACTGAAGCTTTCTTT. The full variable domain, rest sourced from reference TRBV7-9 and TRBJ1-1, is DTGVSQNPRHKITKRGQNVTFRCDPISEHNRLYWYRQTLGQGPEFLTYFQNEAQLEKSRLLSDRFSAERPKGSFSTLEIQRTEQGDSAMYLCASSGRTGRTEAFFGQGTRLTVV.